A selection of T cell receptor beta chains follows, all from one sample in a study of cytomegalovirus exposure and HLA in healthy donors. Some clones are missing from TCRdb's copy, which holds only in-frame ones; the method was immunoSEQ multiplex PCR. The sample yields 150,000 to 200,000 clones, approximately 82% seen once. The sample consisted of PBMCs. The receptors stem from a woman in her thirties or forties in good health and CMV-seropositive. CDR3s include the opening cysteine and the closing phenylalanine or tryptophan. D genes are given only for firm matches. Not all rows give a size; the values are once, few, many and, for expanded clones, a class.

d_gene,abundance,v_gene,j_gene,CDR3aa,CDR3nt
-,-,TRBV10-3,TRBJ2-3,CATGGDTQYF,TGTGCCACCGGGGGAGATACGCAGTATTTT
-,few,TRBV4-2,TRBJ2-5,CASSQGADLRGAQYF,TGTGCCAGCAGCCAGGGGGCGGACCTCCGGGGGGCCCAGTACTTC
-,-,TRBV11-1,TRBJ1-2,CASSSALTGGYTF,TGTGCCAGCAGCTCGGCTCTAACGGGAGGCTACACCTTC
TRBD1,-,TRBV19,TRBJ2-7,CASSRDSQYEQYF,TGTGCCAGTAGCCGGGACAGCCAGTACGAGCAGTACTTC
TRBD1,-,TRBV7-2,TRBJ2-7,CASSLGTGGTYEQYF,TGTGCCAGCAGCTTAGGGACAGGGGGGACCTACGAGCAGTACTTC
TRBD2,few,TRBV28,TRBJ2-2,CASSLTSGTGELFF,TGTGCCAGCAGTTTGACTAGCGGGACCGGGGAGCTGTTTTTT
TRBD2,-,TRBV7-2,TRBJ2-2,CASSQVVGLALTGELFF,TGTGCCAGCAGTCAGGTGGTCGGACTAGCGTTAACCGGGGAGCTGTTTTTT
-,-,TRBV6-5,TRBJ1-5,CASSYSVLQPQHF,TGTGCCAGCAGTTACTCTGTCCTTCAGCCCCAGCATTTT
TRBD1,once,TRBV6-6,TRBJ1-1,CASRGQGVELATEAFF,TGTGCCAGCAGAGGGCAGGGGGTAGAGCTCGCAACTGAAGCTTTCTTT
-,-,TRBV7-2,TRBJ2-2,CASSGTGGRHTGELFF,TGTGCCAGCAGCGGGACTGGGGGGAGACACACCGGGGAGCTGTTTTTT
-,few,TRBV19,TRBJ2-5,CASSADRRGETQYF,TGTGCCAGTAGTGCGGACAGGCGGGGAGAGACCCAGTACTTC
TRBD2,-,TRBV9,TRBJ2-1,CASSVFSGNEQFF,TGTGCCAGCAGCGTCTTTAGCGGGAATGAGCAGTTCTTC
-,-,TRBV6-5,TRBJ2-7,CASSRPGAGSYEQYF,TGTGCCAGCAGCCGCCCGGGAGCCGGCTCCTACGAGCAGTACTTC